The clone carrying this T cell receptor (beta chain) is large (0.1 to 1%) in the sample. A junction end diverges from the germline sequence, so it may reflect a read error. Germline assignment: CDR1 SSHAT and CDR2 FNYEAQ (reference sequence). This CDR3 region has 13 residues. Via MiXCR, TCRdb re-called the RT-PCR reads, giving one row per CDR3 protein. Of over a thousand distinct CDR3 sequences listed, about 37% are singletons. The specimen was memory CD4+ T cells from salivary gland. J is TRBJ2-1 and V is TRBV7-7; D gene ambiguous. This receptor was identified in a female donor with primary Sjogren's syndrome. The CDR3 loop is CASSRDMGNEQFF. The CDR3 coding sequence is TGTGCTAGCAGCCGCGACATGGGCAATGAGCAGTTCTTC.